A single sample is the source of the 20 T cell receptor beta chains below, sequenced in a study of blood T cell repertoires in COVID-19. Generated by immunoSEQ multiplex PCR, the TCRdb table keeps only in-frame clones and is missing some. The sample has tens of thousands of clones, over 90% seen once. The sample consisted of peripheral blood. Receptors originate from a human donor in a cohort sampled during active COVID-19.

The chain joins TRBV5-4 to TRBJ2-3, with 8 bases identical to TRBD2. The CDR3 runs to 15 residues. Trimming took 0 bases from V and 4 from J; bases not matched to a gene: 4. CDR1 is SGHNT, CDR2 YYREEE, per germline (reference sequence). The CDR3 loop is CASSLATGGPDTQYF. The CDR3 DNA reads TGTGCCAGCAGCTTGGCCACGGGAGGGCCAGATACGCAGTATTTT.

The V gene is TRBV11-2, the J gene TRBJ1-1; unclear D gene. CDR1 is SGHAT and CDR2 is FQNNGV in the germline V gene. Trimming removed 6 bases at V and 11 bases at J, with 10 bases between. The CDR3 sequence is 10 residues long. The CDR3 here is CASSRRWAFF. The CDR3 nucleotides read TGTGCCAGCAGTCGCCGGTGGGCTTTCTTT.

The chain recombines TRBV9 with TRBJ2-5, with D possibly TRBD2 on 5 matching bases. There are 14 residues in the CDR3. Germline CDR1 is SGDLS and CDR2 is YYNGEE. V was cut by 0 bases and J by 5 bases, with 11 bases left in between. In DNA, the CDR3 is TGTGCCAGCAGCGTAGGAAGCGGCCATGAGACCCAGTACTTC. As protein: CASSVGSGHETQYF. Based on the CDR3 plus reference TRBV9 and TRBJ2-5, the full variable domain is DSGVTQTPKHLITATGQRVTLRCSPRSGDLSVYWYQQSLDQGLQFLIQYYNGEERAKGNILERFSAQQFPDLHSELNLSSLELGDSALYFCASSVGSGHETQYFGPGTRLLVL.

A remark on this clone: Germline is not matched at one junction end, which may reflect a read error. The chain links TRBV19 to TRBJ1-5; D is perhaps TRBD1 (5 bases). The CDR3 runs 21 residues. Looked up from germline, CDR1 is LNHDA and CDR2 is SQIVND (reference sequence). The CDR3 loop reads CASSIEGHVGFTGISNQPRHF. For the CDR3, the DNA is TGTGCCAGTAGTATAGAAGGACATGTGGGATTTACCGGTATAAGCAATCAGCCCCGGCATTTT.

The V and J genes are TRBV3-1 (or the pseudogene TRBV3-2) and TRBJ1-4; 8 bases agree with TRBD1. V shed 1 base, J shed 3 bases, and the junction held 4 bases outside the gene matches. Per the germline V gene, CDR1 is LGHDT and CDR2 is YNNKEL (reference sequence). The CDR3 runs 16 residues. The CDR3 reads CASSQGQGASNEKLFF. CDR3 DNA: TGTGCCAGCAGCCAAGGGCAGGGGGCGTCTAATGAAAAACTGTTTTTT.

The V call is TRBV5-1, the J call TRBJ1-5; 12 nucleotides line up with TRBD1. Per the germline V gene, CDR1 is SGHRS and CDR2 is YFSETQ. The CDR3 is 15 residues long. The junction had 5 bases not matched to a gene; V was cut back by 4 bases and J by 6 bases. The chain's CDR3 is CASSPGTGGPQPQHF. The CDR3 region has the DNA TGCGCCAGCAGCCCCGGGACAGGGGGCCCTCAGCCCCAGCATTTT.

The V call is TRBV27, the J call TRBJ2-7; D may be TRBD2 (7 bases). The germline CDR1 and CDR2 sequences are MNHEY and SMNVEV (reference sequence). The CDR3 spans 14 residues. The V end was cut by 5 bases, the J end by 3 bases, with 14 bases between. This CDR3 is CASSLGGDYYEQYF. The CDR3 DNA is TGTGCCAGCAGTCTAGGGGGGGACTACTACGAGCAGTACTTC.

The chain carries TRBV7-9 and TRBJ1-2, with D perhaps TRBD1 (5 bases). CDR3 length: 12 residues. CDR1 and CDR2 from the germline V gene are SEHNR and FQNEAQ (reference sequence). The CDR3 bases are TGTGCGGCAGGGCCCGCTGGGGAAGGCTACACCTTC. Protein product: CAAGPAGEGYTF.

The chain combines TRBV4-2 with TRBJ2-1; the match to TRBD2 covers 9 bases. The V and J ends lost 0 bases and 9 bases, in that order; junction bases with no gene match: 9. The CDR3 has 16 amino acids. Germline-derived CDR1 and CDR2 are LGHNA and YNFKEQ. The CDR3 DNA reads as TGTGCCAGCAGCCAAGAATTAGCGGGGGTCCTTGTTGAGCAGTTCTTC. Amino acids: CASSQELAGVLVEQFF.

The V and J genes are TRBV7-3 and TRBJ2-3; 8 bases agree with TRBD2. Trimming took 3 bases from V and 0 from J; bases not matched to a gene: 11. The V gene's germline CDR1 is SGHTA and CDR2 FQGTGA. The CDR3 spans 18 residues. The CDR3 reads CASSFGLARGASTDTQYF. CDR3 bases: TGTGCCAGCAGCTTCGGACTAGCTAGGGGGGCTAGCACAGATACGCAGTATTTT.

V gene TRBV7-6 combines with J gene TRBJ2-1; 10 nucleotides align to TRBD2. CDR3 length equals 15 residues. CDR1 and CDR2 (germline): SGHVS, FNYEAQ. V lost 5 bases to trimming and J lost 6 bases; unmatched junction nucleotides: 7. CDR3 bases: TGTGCCAGCAGCGATCGGACTAGCGGACGCAATGAGCAGTTCTTC. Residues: CASSDRTSGRNEQFF.

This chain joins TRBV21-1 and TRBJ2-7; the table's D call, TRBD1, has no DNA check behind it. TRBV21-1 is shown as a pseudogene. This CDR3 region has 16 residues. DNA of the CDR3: TGTGCCACCGAGGGTCCCCCGAGGGGGAAAACCTACGAGCAGTACTTC. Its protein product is CATEGPPRGKTYEQYF.

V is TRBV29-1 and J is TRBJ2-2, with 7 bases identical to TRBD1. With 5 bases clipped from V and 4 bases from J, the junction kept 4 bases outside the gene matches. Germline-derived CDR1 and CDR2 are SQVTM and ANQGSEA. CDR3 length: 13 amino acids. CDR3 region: CSVWTGGTGELFF. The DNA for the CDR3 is TGCAGCGTTTGGACAGGCGGCACCGGGGAGCTGTTTTTT.

CDR3 bases: TGTGCCAGCAGCTTAGTGGGCTCATACAATGAGCAGTTCTTC. Protein product: CASSLVGSYNEQFF. This rearrangement joins TRBV7-2 to TRBJ2-1; D is undetermined. Germline V gene data show CDR1 as SGHTA and CDR2 as FQGNSA. CDR3 length: 14 amino acids. V was shortened by 1 base and J by 4 bases, with 8 bases between the two germline ends.

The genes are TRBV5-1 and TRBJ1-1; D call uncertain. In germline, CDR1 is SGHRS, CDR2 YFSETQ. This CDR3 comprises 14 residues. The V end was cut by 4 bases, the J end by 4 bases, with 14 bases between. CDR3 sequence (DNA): TGCGCCAGCAGCAAAGGCCCGGAGGGCACTGAAGCTTTCTTT. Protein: CASSKGPEGTEAFF. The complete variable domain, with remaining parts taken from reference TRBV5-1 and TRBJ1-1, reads KAGVTQTPRYLIKTRGQQVTLSCSPISGHRSVSWYQQTPGQGLQFLFEYFSETQRNKGNFPGRFSGRQFSNSRSEMNVSTLELGDSALYLCASSKGPEGTEAFFGQGTRLTVV.

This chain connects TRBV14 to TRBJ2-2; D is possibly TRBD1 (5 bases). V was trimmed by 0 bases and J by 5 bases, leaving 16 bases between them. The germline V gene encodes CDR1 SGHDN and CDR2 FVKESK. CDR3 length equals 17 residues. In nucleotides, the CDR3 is TGTGCCAGCAGCCAAGATTTGCAGGGTCGTTGGACCGGGGAGCTGTTTTTT. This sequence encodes CASSQDLQGRWTGELFF.

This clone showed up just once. The CDR3 DNA follows: TGTGCCAGCTCACCACTGTCCGGGGAAGCTTTCTTT. Translated, it gives CASSPLSGEAFF. This chain connects TRBV18 to TRBJ1-1; no reliable D call. Trimming left V 1 base short and J 8 bases short, with 8 bases between. The length of the CDR3 is 12 residues. Germline V gives CDR1 KGHSH, CDR2 LQKENI.

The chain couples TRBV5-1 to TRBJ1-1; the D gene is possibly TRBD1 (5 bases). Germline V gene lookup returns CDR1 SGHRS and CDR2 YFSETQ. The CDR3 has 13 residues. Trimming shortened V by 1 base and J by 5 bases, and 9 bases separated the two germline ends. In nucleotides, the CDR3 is TGCGCCAGCAGCTTGCTGGGGCATACTGAAGCTTTCTTT. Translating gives CASSLLGHTEAFF.

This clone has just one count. The CDR3: CAYKARGYTEAFF. CDR3 in DNA: TGTGCCTACAAAGCCCGAGGATACACTGAAGCTTTCTTT. J is TRBJ1-1 and V is TRBV30; the D is unclear. V shed 7 bases and J shed 3 bases, with 15 bases lying between them. Germline V gene lookup returns CDR1 GTSNPN and CDR2 SVGIG (reference sequence). The CDR3 is 13 residues long.

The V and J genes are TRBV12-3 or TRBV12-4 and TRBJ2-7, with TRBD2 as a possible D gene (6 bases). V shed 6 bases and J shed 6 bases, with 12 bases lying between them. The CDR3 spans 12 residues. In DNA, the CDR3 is TGTGCCAGCAGCCCCGGGACTGCCGAGCAGTACTTC. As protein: CASSPGTAEQYF.